This note documents a single T cell receptor (beta chain) sequence. In its sample, this clonotype was seen a few times. Its antigen target is currently unknown. No clone much larger than this one lies a single base away; base qualities are absent. In the ophthalmopathy patients, disease was moderately to severely active, with a Clinical Activity Score of 3 or more, a NOSPECS grade of 4 or more, and a duration of less than 3 months. The study excluded patients with uncontrolled infections, other autoimmune diseases, pregnancy or lactation. Diagnoses relied on clinical symptoms, serum thyroxine and TRAb, thyroid ultrasound and orbital computed tomography. Ficoll-Paque density gradient centrifugation was used to isolate PBMCs from under 11 ml of fresh peripheral blood. Total RNA was extracted using Trizol reagent, and RNA quality was assessed on an Agilent 2100 Bioanalyzer. The data are from a study of T cells in Graves' hyperthyroidism and ophthalmopathy (dated by TCRdb to the late 2010s). Broadly, across the study: Peripheral blood samples were taken at initial diagnosis, before any treatment was given. The study also compared thyroid tissue and blood T-cell repertoires from over 5 Graves' hyperthyroidism patients. A discovery cohort of about a hundred patients, about 44 with Graves' ophthalmopathy and 55 to 60 with stable Graves' hyperthyroidism, was used to find distinguishing TCR V-J signatures. The paper reports TCR Vbeta CDR3 sequencing of roughly 140 peripheral blood samples: around 45 ophthalmopathy, roughly 80 hyperthyroidism and approximately 17 progressor patients. The roughly 100 discovery patients were randomly divided into training and test sets at a 7:3 ratio. Prospective prediction of ophthalmopathy was tested in an independent validation cohort of fewer than 20 hyperthyroidism patients and 17 patients who later progressed to ophthalmopathy. Once sampling was done, hyperthyroidism patients were given methimazole at a starting dose of 30 mg daily, whereas ophthalmopathy patients were given high-dose intravenous methylprednisolone. What the authors observed across the whole study: Most expanded thyroid clonotypes (frequency above 0.001) were also detected in blood, a finding suggesting that blood repertoires may reflect thyroid immune responses. No statistical method was used to fix the sample size in advance, and group allocation was not hidden from the investigators. A 13 V-J signature model separated ophthalmopathy from stable hyperthyroidism, with 87.88% sensitivity and 81.08% specificity in cross-validation and 80%/75% in testing. In validation, the model predicted progression to ophthalmopathy with about 71% sensitivity and about 73% specificity, a median of approximately 6.5 months before onset.

The TCR beta CDR3 regions were amplified from RNA transcripts. The first round of RT-PCR for the TCR CDR3 was performed with the HTBI primer set and the Qiagen OneStep RT-PCR kit. The libraries were constructed in a second round of multiplex PCR and then size-selected and purified. Sequencing of the libraries was done on an Illumina HiSeq2000 using paired-end 100 bp reads. For the original study's pipeline: SOAPnuke was used to process the raw data, with reads discarded if the reads contained adapters or uncalled bases, had a mean Phred below 15, or lacked an exact constant-primer or identifier match. COPE v1.2.5 was used to merge the high-quality paired reads, and each unique nucleotide sequence was defined as a clonotype. Clonotypes were aligned to IMGT TRBV, TRBD and TRBJ reference segments using MiTCR v1.1. The analysis was restricted to V-J combinations with a frequency above 0.0001, which together covered just over 98% of the repertoires. A TCS score was defined as the ratio of F50 (clonal expansion) to E x V (chaos), with BLOSUM62-based TCRdist applied between CDR3 peptides within each V-J. Welch's t-statistics and random forest reduced around 510 V-J features to roughly 13, which were used in a naive Bayes classifier (R e1071). TCRdb took the public reads, trimmed them with fastp at Q25, ran MiXCR for clone calling and kept in-frame beta chains. Rows with a matching CDR3 protein are joined into one entry that keeps the most common DNA and genes. The V and J calls, along with clone size, are taken from TCRdb and not from the paper's own processing. The table for this sample lists fewer than 700,000 distinct CDR3 sequences; 15% to 20% of them were counted only once. The ten largest make up about 16% of the sample.

The CDR1 and CDR2 encoded by the germline V gene are MNHNS and SASEGT. The CDR3 runs 15 residues from the cysteine to the phenylalanine. Only the CDR3 portion is preserved as DNA: 45 bases, with reading frame beginning at the first base. Unmatched junction bases come to 5, with V trimmed by 5 bases and J by 3 bases. The source of this sequence is a woman under 30 with Graves' ophthalmopathy. Source material: blood. The chain couples TRBV6-1 to TRBJ2-2, with 8 central nucleotides matching TRBD1. The CDR3 region has the sequence CASSPQGADTGELFF. The DNA is as follows: TGTGCCAGCAGTCCGCAGGGGGCGGACACCGGGGAGCTGTTTTTT.